This T cell receptor beta chain came from a study of shared clonotypes between healthy human individuals. Per the study methods: Filtering differed since immunoSEQ provided only junctions, with no quality scores. Libraries were prepared by immunoSEQ multiplex PCR; TCRdb keeps only in-frame clonotypes and omits some of them. The D gene and trimming were derived from the DNA, and the V and J assignments and clone size from that table. This sample has 700,000 or so clones; approximately 79% occur once, and the top ten carry about 2%. Naive CD4+ cells were CD45RA-selected; the remaining cells were memory. Regarding the study as a whole: Non-shared clonotypes had lower generation probabilities than clonotypes shared by all four sorted-subset donors.

As for this clone: Its target is not known.

Germline-derived CDR1 and CDR2 are SQVTM and ANQGSEA. Trimming left V 7 bases short and J 1 base short, with 12 bases between. The CDR3 loop spans 13 amino acids. Sample: memory CD4+ T cells sorted from blood. Subset described: CD45RA-negative fraction. This chain links TRBV29-1 with TRBJ2-3; no firm D call. The TCR comes from a woman aged 25 to 39 in good health. The CDR3 protein is CSGRVGGTDTQYF. In DNA form, the CDR3 reads TGCAGCGGCCGGGTTGGGGGCACAGATACGCAGTATTTT.